This T cell receptor (beta chain) was sequenced during a study of OX40 agonist ivuxolimab in advanced cancers. Produced via immunoSEQ multiplex PCR; TCRdb's table is partial and in-frame only. The sample lists about 71,000 clones; roughly 77% were seen once. This specimen consisted of CD4+ or CD8+ T cells sorted from blood, obtained in a trial of the OX40 agonist ivuxolimab. This clonotype was obtained from an adult with an advanced solid tumor such as melanoma, head and neck, liver or kidney cancer.

CDR3 residues: CASTDRATNEKLFF. In DNA form, the CDR3 reads TGTGCCAGTACGGACAGGGCAACTAATGAAAAACTGTTTTTT. The rearrangement uses TRBV19 and TRBJ1-4; 8 nucleotides align to TRBD1. With 7 bases clipped from V and 0 bases from J, the junction kept 1 base outside the gene matches. CDR3 length equals 14 residues. Per germline, CDR1 LNHDA and CDR2 SQIVND (reference sequence).